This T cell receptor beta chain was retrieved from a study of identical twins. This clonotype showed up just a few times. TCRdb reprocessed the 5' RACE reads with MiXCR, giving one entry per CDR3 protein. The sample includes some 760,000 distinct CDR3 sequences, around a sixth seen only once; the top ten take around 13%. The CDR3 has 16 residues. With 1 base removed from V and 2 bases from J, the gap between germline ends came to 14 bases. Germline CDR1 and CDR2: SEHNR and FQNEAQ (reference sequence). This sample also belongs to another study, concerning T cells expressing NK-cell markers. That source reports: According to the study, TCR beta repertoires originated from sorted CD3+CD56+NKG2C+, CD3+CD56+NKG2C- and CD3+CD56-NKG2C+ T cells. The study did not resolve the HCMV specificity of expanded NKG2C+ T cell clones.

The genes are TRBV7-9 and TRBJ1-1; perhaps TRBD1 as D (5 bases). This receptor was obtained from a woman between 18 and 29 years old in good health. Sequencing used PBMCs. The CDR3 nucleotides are TGTGCCAGCAGCTTAGGCGCTAGACAGTTTAACACTGAAGCTTTCTTT. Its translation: CASSLGARQFNTEAFF.